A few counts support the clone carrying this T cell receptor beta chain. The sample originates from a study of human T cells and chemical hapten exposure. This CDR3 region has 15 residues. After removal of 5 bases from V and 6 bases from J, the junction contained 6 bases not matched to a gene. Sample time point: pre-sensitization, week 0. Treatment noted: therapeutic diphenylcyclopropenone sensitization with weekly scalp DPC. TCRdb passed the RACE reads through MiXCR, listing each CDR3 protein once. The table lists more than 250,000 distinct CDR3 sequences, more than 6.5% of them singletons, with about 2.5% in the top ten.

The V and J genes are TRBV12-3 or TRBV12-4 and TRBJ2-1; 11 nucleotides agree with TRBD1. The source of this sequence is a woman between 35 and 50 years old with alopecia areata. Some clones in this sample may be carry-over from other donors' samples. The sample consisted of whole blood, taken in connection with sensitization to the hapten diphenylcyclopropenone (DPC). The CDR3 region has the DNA TGTGCCAGCAGTCCAACCGGGACAGGGGGCAATGAGCAGTTCTTC. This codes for CASSPTGTGGNEQFF.